This paragraph covers one TCR beta chain sequence. In the original analysis: Amplification of reference gene primers provided the estimated nucleated cell counts. Some clones are missing from TCRdb's copy, which holds only in-frame ones; the method was immunoSEQ multiplex PCR. That table supplies the V and J calls and clone size; D and trimming were determined from the DNA. Among under 200,000 clones listed, roughly 90% were seen once. This record comes from a study of blood T cell repertoires in COVID-19. Study in general: The samples span acute and convalescent COVID-19 from the United States, Italy and Spain. The cDNA or gDNA used as material had been derived from T cells, B-cell-depleted T cells, or PBMCs.

The J segment lost 3 bases and the V segment lost 1 base, leaving 3 bases of the junction unmatched. This CDR3 has 15 amino acids. The germline CDR1 and CDR2 sequences are SGHNT and YYREEE (reference sequence). The source of this sequence is a woman between 65 and 79 years old with acute or convalescent COVID-19. The specimen sequenced was peripheral blood. V gene TRBV5-4 combines with J gene TRBJ2-7; 11 nucleotides agree with TRBD2. CDR3 loop: CASSLSSGRIYEQYF. The DNA for the CDR3 is TGTGCCAGCAGCTTGTCTAGCGGGAGGATCTACGAGCAGTACTTC. Combining the CDR3 with reference TRBV5-4 and TRBJ2-7 gives the whole variable domain ETGVTQSPTHLIKTRGQQVTLRCSSQSGHNTVSWYQQALGQGPQFIFQYYREEENGRGNFPPRFSGLQFPNYSSELNVNALELDDSALYLCASSLSSGRIYEQYFGPGTRLTVT.